One sample yielded the 17 T cell receptor beta chains listed below, sequenced in a study of shared clonotypes between healthy human individuals. Sequencing was performed with immunoSEQ multiplex PCR; in TCRdb, only in-frame clones are kept and a portion is missing. The sample lists 2 million to 2.5 million clones; approximately 94% were seen once. Source material: naive CD4+ T cells from PBMCs. Subset defined: CD45RA+ positively selected. The receptors shown here come from a man in his late teens or twenties in good health. Some clones in this sample may be carry-over from other donors' samples.

The J gene is TRBJ2-5, the V gene TRBV7-2, with TRBD2 matching over 11 bases. CDR1 SGHTA and CDR2 FQGNSA come from the germline V gene. The CDR3 spans 16 residues. Trimming at V came to 5 bases and at J to 5 bases, leaving 10 bases not matched to a gene. The CDR3 loop reads CASSKGLAGGGETQYF. The CDR3 DNA follows: TGTGCCAGCAGCAAAGGGCTAGCGGGAGGAGGGGAGACCCAGTACTTC.

V usage is TRBV7-2 and J usage is TRBJ1-1; TRBD1 is a possible D gene (6 bases). CDR1 and CDR2 (germline): SGHTA, FQGNSA. Trimming shortened V by 0 bases and J by 10 bases, and 12 bases separated the two germline ends. CDR3 length: 13 amino acids. CDR3 nucleotide sequence: TGTGCCAGCAGCTTAGCGGAGGGGGGGGTAGCTTTCTTT. Translation: CASSLAEGGVAFF.

This rearrangement joins TRBV30 to TRBJ2-1, with TRBD2 matching over 7 bases. The germline V gene has CDR1 GTSNPN and CDR2 SVGIG (reference sequence). The V and J ends lost 2 bases and 10 bases, in that order; junction bases with no gene match: 2. The CDR3 runs 11 residues. CDR3 sequence: CAWSREEEQFF. CDR3 nucleotide sequence: TGTGCCTGGAGTCGGGAGGAGGAGCAGTTCTTC.

This clone was observed a single time. The rearrangement links TRBV5-1 to TRBJ2-1, with D maybe TRBD1 (6 bases). V was clipped by 2 bases and J by 0 bases, with 12 bases between them. The CDR3 sequence is 16 residues long. From germline, CDR1 is SGHRS and CDR2 YFSETQ. The DNA of the CDR3 is TGCGCCAGCAGCTTCGGACAGCGAAGCTCCTACAATGAGCAGTTCTTC. Protein product: CASSFGQRSSYNEQFF.

This clone came up once. The chain combines TRBV28 with TRBJ2-7; 10 bases agree with TRBD1. Trimming cost V 6 bases and J 2 bases; bases outside gene matches: 10. The CDR3 extends over 16 amino acids. Germline V gives CDR1 MDHEN, CDR2 SYDVKM. The chain's CDR3 is CASSLLGGTGAYEQYF. The CDR3 DNA reads as TGTGCCAGCAGCTTACTTGGCGGGACAGGGGCCTACGAGCAGTACTTC.

The gene calls are TRBV19 and TRBJ1-4; D is unresolved. This CDR3 spans 14 amino acids. V was cut by 1 base and J by 8 bases, with 11 bases left in between. Germline loops: CDR1 LNHDA, CDR2 SQIVND (reference sequence). The CDR3 here is CASSIGPGREKLFF. As DNA, the CDR3 is TGTGCCAGTAGTATAGGTCCAGGACGGGAAAAACTGTTTTTT. The full variable domain, its missing parts supplied by reference TRBV19 and TRBJ1-4, is DGGITQSPKYLFRKEGQNVTLSCEQNLNHDAMYWYRQDPGQGLRLIYYSQIVNDFQKGDIAEGYSVSREKKESFPLTVTSAQKNPTAFYLCASSIGPGREKLFFGSGTQLSVL.

A remark on this clone: Other DNA sequences within the sample encode an identical CDR3. V and J are TRBV7-3 and TRBJ2-5, with no clear D. V was shortened by 3 bases and J by 3 bases, with 8 bases between the two germline ends. CDR3 length: 13 residues. CDR1 and CDR2 (germline): SGHTA, FQGTGA. The CDR3 sequence is CASSLLAEETQYF. CDR3 in DNA: TGTGCCAGCAGCTTGTTAGCAGAAGAGACCCAGTACTTC.

This clone showed up just once. This chain's CDR3 is CASSLTGVPFF. The DNA of the CDR3 is TGTGCCAGCAGCCTGACAGGGGTGCCGTTCTTC. The chain joins TRBV11-2 to TRBJ2-1; TRBD1 aligns across 8 bases. The CDR3 sequence is 11 residues long. Germline V lookup: CDR1 SGHAT, CDR2 FQNNGV. J lost 15 bases, V lost 5 bases, and 6 bases had no gene match.

The chain recombines TRBV18 with TRBJ2-7, with TRBD2 as a possible D gene (5 bases). Trimming removed 6 bases at V and 0 bases at J, with 15 bases between. CDR1 and CDR2 (germline): KGHSH, LQKENI. The CDR3 length is 15 residues. The DNA for the CDR3 is TGTGCCAGCTCGCCTAAGGACTTCGGCTCCTACGAGCAGTACTTC. This encodes CASSPKDFGSYEQYF.

CDR3 nucleotides: TGTGCCAGCAGCCAGGACCCCAAGGGGGCCACCATATATTTT. Translating gives CASSQDPKGATIYF. This chain connects TRBV11-3 to TRBJ1-3, with 7 bases aligning to TRBD1. V was pared by 5 bases and J by 9 bases, with 10 bases of the junction left unmatched. Germline CDR1 and CDR2: SGHNT and YENEEA. This CDR3 has 14 residues.

The chain uses TRBV5-1 and TRBJ2-3; TRBD1 aligns across 8 bases. Germline values: CDR1 SGHRS, CDR2 YFSETQ. V trimming: 3 bases; J trimming: 0 bases; junction bases outside the gene matches: 6. This CDR3 region has 16 residues. Here the CDR3 reads CASSYLGQGSTDTQYF. The CDR3 DNA sequence: TGCGCCAGCAGCTACCTCGGACAGGGCAGCACAGATACGCAGTATTTT.

The V and J genes are TRBV28 and TRBJ2-5, with D possibly TRBD1 on 5 matching bases. Matching the DNA end better, TRBJ2-7 makes the J call doubtful. The CDR3 consists of 14 residues. Germline-derived CDR1 and CDR2 are MDHEN and SYDVKM. The CDR3 DNA sequence: TGTGCCAGCACCGTCAGGGAATCCTCCTACGAGCAGTACTTC. It specifies CASTVRESSYEQYF.

V is TRBV5-1 and J is TRBJ1-1, with D uncertain. CDR1 is SGHRS and CDR2 is YFSETQ in the germline V gene. The CDR3 length is 15 residues. Deletions cut 4 bases from V and 2 bases from J, with 15 bases between. The CDR3 is CASSPWTVGNTEAFF. As DNA, the CDR3 is TGCGCCAGCAGCCCATGGACGGTGGGCAACACTGAAGCTTTCTTT.

The J gene is TRBJ2-2, the V gene TRBV11-2; 10 bases fit TRBD1. The V segment lost 5 bases and the J segment 3 bases; nucleotides outside the gene matches: 12. This CDR3 has 18 residues. Per the germline V gene, CDR1 is SGHAT and CDR2 is FQNNGV. The CDR3 bases are TGTGCCAGCAGCGTCCGGACAGGGGGTCTGGGGGACACCGGGGAGCTGTTTTTT. It is translated as CASSVRTGGLGDTGELFF.

The rearrangement uses TRBV5-4 and TRBJ1-1; D remains unclear. This CDR3 comprises 15 residues. Trimming cost V 0 bases and J 2 bases, with 11 bases left between them. The V gene's germline CDR1 is SGHNT and CDR2 YYREEE (reference sequence). CDR3 sequence (DNA): TGTGCCAGCAGCTTGGCCAAACAGAGAAACACTGAAGCTTTCTTT. The encoded protein is CASSLAKQRNTEAFF.

In this sample, this clone turned up once. The chain uses TRBV7-9 and TRBJ2-7, with TRBD1 matching 9 bases. The CDR3 runs 13 residues. Germline V lookup: CDR1 SEHNR, CDR2 FQNEAQ (reference sequence). The CDR3 nucleotides are TGTGCCAGCAGCTTGGAGACCGGGACAGGGCTCAGGGTC. Amino acid sequence: CASSLETGTGLRV.

The gene calls are TRBV5-1 and TRBJ1-2; 8 nucleotides agree with TRBD1. CDR1 is SGHRS and CDR2 is YFSETQ in the germline V gene. The CDR3 loop spans 18 amino acids. The trim removed 4 bases at V and 4 bases at J, leaving 18 bases unmatched. CDR3 DNA: TGCGCCAGCAGCCCTTTAATAGGCGCGGACAGGGTAACCTATGGCTACACCTTC. This sequence encodes CASSPLIGADRVTYGYTF.